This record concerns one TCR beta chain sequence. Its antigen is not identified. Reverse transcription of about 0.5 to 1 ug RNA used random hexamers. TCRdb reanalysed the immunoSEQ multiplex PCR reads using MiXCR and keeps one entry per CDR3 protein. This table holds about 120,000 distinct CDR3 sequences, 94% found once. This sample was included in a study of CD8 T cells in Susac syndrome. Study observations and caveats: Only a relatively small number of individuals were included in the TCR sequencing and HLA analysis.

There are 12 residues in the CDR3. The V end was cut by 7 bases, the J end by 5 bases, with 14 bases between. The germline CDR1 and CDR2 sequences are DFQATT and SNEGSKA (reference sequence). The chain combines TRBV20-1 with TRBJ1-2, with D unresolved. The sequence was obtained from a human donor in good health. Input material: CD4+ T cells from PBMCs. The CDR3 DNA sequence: TGCAGTGGGTCGGCCGAGCCATATGGCTACACCTTC. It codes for CSGSAEPYGYTF.